In this sample, the clone carrying this TCR beta chain turned up many times. The antigen is undetermined. This record comes from a study of neurological immune-mediated disorders. TCRdb ran MiXCR on the 5' RACE reads and lists one entry per CDR3 protein. The table lists tens of thousands of distinct CDR3 sequences, roughly 12% of them singletons. Study-wide results and caveats: Whereas HTLV-1-associated myelopathy showed the most TCR clonal expansion, multiple sclerosis showed the least, with levels below those of healthy controls. Across subjects, expanded clones had no CDR3 amino acid sequences in common, pointing to private repertoires in all groups.

V dropped 2 bases and J dropped 6; count of bases not matched to a gene: 5. Germline V gene data show CDR1 as LGHDT and CDR2 as YNNKEL (reference sequence). This CDR3 is 14 amino acids long. The clonotype was recovered from a woman in her sixties with HTLV-1-associated myelopathy (HAM/TSP). Sequencing input: PBMCs. The chain couples TRBV3-1 to TRBJ2-5; 8 bases are shared with TRBD1. The CDR3 DNA reads as TGTGCCAGCAGCCAAAGACAGGGGCGAAAGACCCAGTACTTC. Translation: CASSQRQGRKTQYF.